This TCR beta chain derives from a study of blood T cells in healthy people across ages. Study-level findings and limits: Not knowing donor CMV status may have confounded expanded clonotype changes.

Details on this clonotype: Its antigen is as yet unknown.

Sample-barcoded 5' priming and a J-beta primer mix drove a second PCR of roughly 6 to 12 cycles. MiXCR, run by TCRdb on the 5' RACE reads, gives a single entry per CDR3 protein. The repertoire holds around 1,800,000 distinct CDR3 sequences, around 40% seen once, with 23% in the top ten. The TCR comes from a human donor in good health. The specimen was blood.

CDR3 region: CASSRIGGAVKTQYF. The CDR3 bases are TGCGCCAGCAGTCGGATTGGGGGGGCAGTGAAGACCCAGTACTTC. The chain uses TRBV4-3 and TRBJ2-7; D is possibly TRBD2 (7 bases). The J call could be wrong; TRBJ2-5 is a better fit for the DNA end. This CDR3 contains 15 residues. Germline V gene lookup returns CDR1 LGHNA and CDR2 YSLEER.